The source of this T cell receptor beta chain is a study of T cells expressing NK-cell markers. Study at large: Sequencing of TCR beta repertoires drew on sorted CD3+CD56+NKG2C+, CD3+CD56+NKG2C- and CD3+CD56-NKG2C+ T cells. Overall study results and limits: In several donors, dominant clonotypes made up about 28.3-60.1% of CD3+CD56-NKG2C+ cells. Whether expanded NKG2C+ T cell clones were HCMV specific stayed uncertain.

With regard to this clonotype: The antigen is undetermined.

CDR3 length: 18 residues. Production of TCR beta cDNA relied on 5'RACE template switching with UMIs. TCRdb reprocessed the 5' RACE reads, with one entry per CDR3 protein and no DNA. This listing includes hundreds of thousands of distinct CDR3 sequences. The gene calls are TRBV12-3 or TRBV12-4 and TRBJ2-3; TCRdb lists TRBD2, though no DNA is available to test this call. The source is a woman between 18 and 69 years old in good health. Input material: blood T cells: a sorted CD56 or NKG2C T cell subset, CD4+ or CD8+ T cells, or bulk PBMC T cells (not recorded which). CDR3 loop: CASSQTRTSGGLRGTQYF.